One sample yielded the 14 T cell receptor beta chains listed below, sequenced in a study of blood T cell repertoires in COVID-19. Only in-frame clones appear in the TCRdb table, and some are missing; sequencing was by immunoSEQ multiplex PCR. The sample consists of 60,000 to 65,000 clones, roughly 83% of them appearing once. The source material was peripheral blood. The source of these receptors is a man between 60 and 70 years old with COVID-19, enrolled during active disease.

This clone showed up just once. The chain links TRBV5-1 to TRBJ2-7; possibly TRBD1 for D (6 bases). CDR1 and CDR2 (germline): SGHRS, YFSETQ. The V end lost 1 base, the J end lost 2 bases, and 19 bases lay between the germline ends. The CDR3 is 17 residues long. This chain's CDR3 is CASSLKWAGAKAYEQYF. The CDR3 nucleotides read TGCGCCAGCAGCTTGAAGTGGGCAGGGGCCAAGGCCTACGAGCAGTACTTC.

The V gene is TRBV2, the J gene TRBJ2-5; D is possibly TRBD1 (5 bases). V lost 6 bases and J 5 bases, leaving 16 bases between the germline ends. The length of the CDR3 is 14 residues. CDR1 and CDR2 from the germline V gene are SNHLY and FYNNEI. The CDR3 here is CASSPQGIQETQYF. The CDR3 nucleotides are TGTGCCAGCAGCCCCCAGGGAATTCAGGAGACCCAGTACTTC.

This clone was detected only a few times. The V gene is TRBV5-1, the J gene TRBJ1-1; 7 nucleotides agree with TRBD1. The CDR3 is 14 residues long. Germline lookup yields CDR1 SGHRS and CDR2 YFSETQ. V trimming: 6 bases; J trimming: 0 bases; junction bases outside the gene matches: 5. Here the CDR3 reads CASTETGMNTEAFF. In nucleotides, the CDR3 is TGCGCCAGCACCGAGACAGGGATGAACACTGAAGCTTTCTTT.

The rearrangement joins TRBV6-6 to TRBJ1-2; no definite D call. Trimming stripped 7 bases from V and 4 bases from J, with 13 bases between. The length of the CDR3 is 13 residues. Germline-derived CDR1 and CDR2 are MNHNY and SVGAGI (reference sequence). The CDR3 bases are TGTGCCAGCACTGCCTACCGGGTCTATGGCTACACCTTC. Encoded protein: CASTAYRVYGYTF.

V and J are TRBV2 and TRBJ1-1; a weak D match, TRBD1 (5 bases). Looked up from germline, CDR1 is SNHLY and CDR2 is FYNNEI. V lost 6 bases, J lost 1 base, and 12 bases lay in between. CDR3 length: 14 amino acids. In nucleotides, the CDR3 is TGTGCCAGCAGCAGGGACTTGTCGAACACTGAAGCTTTCTTT. It specifies CASSRDLSNTEAFF.

In its sample, this clone was seen a few times. This rearrangement joins TRBV28 to TRBJ1-3; TRBD1 is a possible D gene (5 bases). V dropped 5 bases and J dropped 0 bases, with 8 bases sitting between them. CDR1 and CDR2 from the germline V gene are MDHEN and SYDVKM. The CDR3 runs 14 residues. CDR3 DNA sequence: TGTGCCAGCAGTGCCAGGGTCTCTGGAAACACCATATATTTT. This codes for CASSARVSGNTIYF.

This sequence joins TRBV10-2 and TRBJ2-2, with 9 positions matching TRBD1. The V gene's germline CDR1 is WSHSY and CDR2 SAAADI. This CDR3 is built from 18 residues. With V trimmed by 4 bases and J by 4 bases, 13 bases remained unmatched. CDR3 coding DNA: TGCGCCAGCAGTGCAAATCCCGGGACAGGGCATAGCACCGGGGAGCTGTTTTTT. This encodes CASSANPGTGHSTGELFF.

V gene TRBV2 combines with J gene TRBJ1-1, with D perhaps matching TRBD1 (6 bases). The CDR3 consists of 16 residues. CDR1 is SNHLY, CDR2 FYNNEI, per germline. Trimming removed 0 bases at V and 1 base at J, with 12 bases between. CDR3: CASSEARGGANTEAFF. The CDR3 DNA reads as TGTGCCAGCAGTGAAGCGCGGGGGGGGGCGAACACTGAAGCTTTCTTT.

The chain couples TRBV10-1 to TRBJ2-3, with D maybe TRBD1 (6 bases). Per germline, CDR1 WNHNN and CDR2 SYGVQD (reference sequence). The CDR3 runs to 12 residues. Between the trimmed V and J ends, which lost 5 bases and 6 bases, there was a span of 9 bases. CDR3 sequence reads: CASSTGFDTQYF. The DNA for the CDR3 is TGCGCCAGCAGTACAGGGTTCGATACGCAGTATTTT.

This chain links TRBV6-5 with TRBJ1-1, with TRBD1 matching 7 bases. Germline lookup yields CDR1 MNHEY and CDR2 SVGAGI. V shed 11 bases and J 10 bases; nucleotides not matched to a gene: 16. CDR3 size: 13 residues. The CDR3 spells CAARGGQRGGAFF. The CDR3 DNA sequence: TGTGCCGCACGGGGGGGACAGAGGGGGGGAGCTTTCTTT.

The CDR3 DNA follows: TGTGCCAGCAGTCCTCGACAGGGTTCTGGCTACACCTTC. Its protein is CASSPRQGSGYTF. This chain links TRBV12-3 or TRBV12-4 with TRBJ1-2, with TRBD1 matching 7 bases. The CDR3 has 13 amino acids. The junction had 7 bases not matched to a gene; V was cut back by 5 bases and J by 7 bases.

Written as DNA, the CDR3 is TGTGCCAGCAGTTCCGACAGGGGCATATCGCCAGATACGCAGTATTTT. It yields the protein CASSSDRGISPDTQYF. The chain employs TRBV6-2 or TRBV6-3 and TRBJ2-3; 8 bases are shared with TRBD1. The CDR3 spans 16 residues. V trimming: 4 bases; J trimming: 4 bases; junction bases outside the gene matches: 10. CDR1 is MNHEY and CDR2 is SVGEGT in the germline V gene.

The chain has TRBV19 and TRBJ1-2; D is possibly TRBD1 (6 bases). The germline CDR1 and CDR2 sequences are LNHDA and SQIVND (reference sequence). Between the trimmed V and J ends, which lost 6 bases and 0 bases, there was a span of 14 bases. The CDR3 runs to 15 residues. CDR3 loop: CASRGPGDTNYGYTF. The CDR3, as DNA: TGTGCCAGTAGGGGCCCAGGGGATACTAACTATGGCTACACCTTC. Together with reference TRBV19 and TRBJ1-2, the CDR3 gives the full variable domain: DGGITQSPKYLFRKEGQNVTLSCEQNLNHDAMYWYRQDPGQGLRLIYYSQIVNDFQKGDIAEGYSVSREKKESFPLTVTSAQKNPTAFYLCASRGPGDTNYGYTFGSGTRLTVV.

Comment on this clone: The DNA is omitted, as the CDR3 cannot be located on it reliably, and the CDR3 follows TCRdb's listing. CDR3 region: CASSTSTRMNTEAFF. J is TRBJ1-1 and V is TRBV6-5; TRBD1 reflects the table's D call only, with no check against the DNA. With termini counted, the CDR3 has 15 amino acids. In germline, CDR1 is MNHEY, CDR2 SVGAGI.